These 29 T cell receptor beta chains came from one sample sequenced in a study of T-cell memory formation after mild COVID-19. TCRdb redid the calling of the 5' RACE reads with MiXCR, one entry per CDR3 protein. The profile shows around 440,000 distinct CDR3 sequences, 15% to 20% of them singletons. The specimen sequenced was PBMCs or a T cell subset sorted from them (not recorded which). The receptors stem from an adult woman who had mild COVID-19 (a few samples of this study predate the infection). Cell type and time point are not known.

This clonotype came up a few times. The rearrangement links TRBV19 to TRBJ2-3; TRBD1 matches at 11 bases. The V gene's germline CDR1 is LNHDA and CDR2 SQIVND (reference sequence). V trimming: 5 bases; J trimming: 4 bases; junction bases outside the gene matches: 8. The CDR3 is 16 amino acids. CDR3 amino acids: CASSSRDRGRPDTQYF. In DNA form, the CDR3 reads TGTGCCAGTAGTTCTCGGGACAGGGGGAGGCCAGATACGCAGTATTTT.

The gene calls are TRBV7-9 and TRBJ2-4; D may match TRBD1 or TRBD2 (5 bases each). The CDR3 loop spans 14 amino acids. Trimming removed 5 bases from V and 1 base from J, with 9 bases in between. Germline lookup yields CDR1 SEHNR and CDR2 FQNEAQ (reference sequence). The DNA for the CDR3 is TGTGCCAGCAGCCCAGGGAGCGCCAAAAACATTCAGTACTTC. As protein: CASSPGSAKNIQYF.

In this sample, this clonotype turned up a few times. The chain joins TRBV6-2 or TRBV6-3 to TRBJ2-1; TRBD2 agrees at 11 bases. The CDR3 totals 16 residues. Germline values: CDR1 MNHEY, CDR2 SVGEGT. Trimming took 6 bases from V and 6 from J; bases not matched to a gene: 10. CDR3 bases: TGTGCCAGCAGCCGTCTCATAGCGGGAGGGGGCAATGAGCAGTTCTTC. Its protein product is CASSRLIAGGGNEQFF.

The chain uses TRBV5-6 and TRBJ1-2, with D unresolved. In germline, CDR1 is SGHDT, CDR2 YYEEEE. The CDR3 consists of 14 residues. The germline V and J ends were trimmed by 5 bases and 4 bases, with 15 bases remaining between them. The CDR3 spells CASSLQDGLYGYTF. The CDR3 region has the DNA TGTGCCAGCAGTCTTCAGGACGGGCTCTATGGCTACACCTTC.

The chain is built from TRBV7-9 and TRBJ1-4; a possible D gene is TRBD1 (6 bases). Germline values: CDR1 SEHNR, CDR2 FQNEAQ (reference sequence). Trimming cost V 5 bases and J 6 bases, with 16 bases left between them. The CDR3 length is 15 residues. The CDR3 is CASSARTAGDEKLFF. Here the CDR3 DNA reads TGTGCCAGCAGCGCCCGGACAGCCGGGGATGAAAAACTGTTTTTT.

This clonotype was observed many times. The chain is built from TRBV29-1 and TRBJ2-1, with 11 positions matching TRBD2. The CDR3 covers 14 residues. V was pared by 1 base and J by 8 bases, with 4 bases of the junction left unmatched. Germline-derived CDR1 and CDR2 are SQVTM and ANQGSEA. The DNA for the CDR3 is TGCAGCGTTGAAGGACTAGCGGGAATGGATGAGCAGTTCTTC. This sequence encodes CSVEGLAGMDEQFF.

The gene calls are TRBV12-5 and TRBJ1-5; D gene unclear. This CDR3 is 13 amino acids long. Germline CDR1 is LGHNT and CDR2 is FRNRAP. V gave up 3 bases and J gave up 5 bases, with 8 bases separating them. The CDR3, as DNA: TGTGCTAGTGGTTTAGCAGGTTATCAGCCCCAGCATTTT. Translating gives CASGLAGYQPQHF.

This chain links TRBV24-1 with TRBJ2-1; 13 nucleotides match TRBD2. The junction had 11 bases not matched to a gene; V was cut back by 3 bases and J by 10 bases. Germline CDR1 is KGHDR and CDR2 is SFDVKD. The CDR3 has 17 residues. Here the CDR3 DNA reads TGTGCCACCAGTGATCCCGGGACTAGCGGGGAGGGGGGAGAGCAGTTCTTC. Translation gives CATSDPGTSGEGGEQFF.

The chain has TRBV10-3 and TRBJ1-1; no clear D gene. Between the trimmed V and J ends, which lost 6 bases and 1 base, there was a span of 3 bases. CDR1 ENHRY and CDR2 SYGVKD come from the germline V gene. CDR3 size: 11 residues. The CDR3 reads CAIRGNTEAFF. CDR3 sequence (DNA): TGTGCCATCAGGGGGAACACTGAAGCTTTCTTT.

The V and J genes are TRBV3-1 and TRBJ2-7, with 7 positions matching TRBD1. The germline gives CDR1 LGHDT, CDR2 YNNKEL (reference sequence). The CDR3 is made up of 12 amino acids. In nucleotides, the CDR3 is TGTGCGACCCAGGGGGTCTCCTACGAGCAGTACTTC. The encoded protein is CATQGVSYEQYF.

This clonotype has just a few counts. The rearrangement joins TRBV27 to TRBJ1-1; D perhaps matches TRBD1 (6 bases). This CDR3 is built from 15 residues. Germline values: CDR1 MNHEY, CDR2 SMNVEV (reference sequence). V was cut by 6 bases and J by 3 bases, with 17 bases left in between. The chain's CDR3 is CASRNPGHWYTEAFF. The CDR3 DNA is TGTGCCAGCAGAAATCCGGGACACTGGTACACTGAAGCTTTCTTT.

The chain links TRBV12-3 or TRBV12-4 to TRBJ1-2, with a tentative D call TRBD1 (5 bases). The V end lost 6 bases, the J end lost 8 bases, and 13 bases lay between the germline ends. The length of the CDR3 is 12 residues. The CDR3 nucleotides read TGTGCCAGCAGCAGAGGGGCAGAGGGCTACACCTTC. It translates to CASSRGAEGYTF.

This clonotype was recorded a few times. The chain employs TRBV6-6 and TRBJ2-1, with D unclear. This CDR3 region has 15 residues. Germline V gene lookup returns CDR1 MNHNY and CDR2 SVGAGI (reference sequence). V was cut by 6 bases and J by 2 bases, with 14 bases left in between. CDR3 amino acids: CASRVKDPTYNEQFF. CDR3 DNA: TGTGCCAGCAGAGTTAAGGACCCAACCTACAATGAGCAGTTCTTC.

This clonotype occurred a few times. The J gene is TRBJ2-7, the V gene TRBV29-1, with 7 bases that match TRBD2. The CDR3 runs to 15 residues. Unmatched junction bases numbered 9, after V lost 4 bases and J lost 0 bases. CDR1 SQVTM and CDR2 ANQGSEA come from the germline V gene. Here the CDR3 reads CSVGGGGPSSYEQYF. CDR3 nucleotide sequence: TGCAGCGTTGGGGGGGGAGGTCCAAGCTCCTACGAGCAGTACTTC.

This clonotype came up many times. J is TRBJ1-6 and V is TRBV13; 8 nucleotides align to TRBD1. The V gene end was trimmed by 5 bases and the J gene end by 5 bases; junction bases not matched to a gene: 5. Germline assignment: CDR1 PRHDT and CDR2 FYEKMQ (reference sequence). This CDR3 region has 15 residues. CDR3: CASSIQTGDNSPLHF. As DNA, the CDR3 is TGTGCCAGCAGCATCCAGACAGGGGATAATTCACCCCTCCACTTT.

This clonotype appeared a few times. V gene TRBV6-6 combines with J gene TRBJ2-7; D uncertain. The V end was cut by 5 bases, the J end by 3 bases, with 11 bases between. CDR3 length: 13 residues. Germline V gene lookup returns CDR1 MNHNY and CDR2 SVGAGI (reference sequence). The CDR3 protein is CASSPVGRYEQYF. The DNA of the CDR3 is TGTGCCAGCAGTCCGGTTGGGCGCTACGAGCAGTACTTC.

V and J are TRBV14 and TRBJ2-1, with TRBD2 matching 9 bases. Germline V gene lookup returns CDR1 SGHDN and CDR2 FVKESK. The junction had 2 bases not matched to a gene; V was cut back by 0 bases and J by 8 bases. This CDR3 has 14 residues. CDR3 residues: CASSQDLAGYEQFF. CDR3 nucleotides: TGTGCCAGCAGCCAAGATCTAGCGGGGTATGAGCAGTTCTTC.

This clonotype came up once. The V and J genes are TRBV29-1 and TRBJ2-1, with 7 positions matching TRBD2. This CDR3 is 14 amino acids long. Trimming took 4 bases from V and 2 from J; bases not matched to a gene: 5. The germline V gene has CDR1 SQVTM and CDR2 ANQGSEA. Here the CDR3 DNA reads TGCAGCGTTGTACTGGGAGGGACCTACAATGAGCAGTTCTTC. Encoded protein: CSVVLGGTYNEQFF.

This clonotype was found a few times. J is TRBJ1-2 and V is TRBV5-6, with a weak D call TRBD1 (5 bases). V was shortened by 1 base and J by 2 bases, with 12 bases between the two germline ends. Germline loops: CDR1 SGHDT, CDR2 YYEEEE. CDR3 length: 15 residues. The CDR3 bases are TGTGCCAGCAGCTTGCGACAGAATCGAAACTATGGCTACACCTTC. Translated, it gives CASSLRQNRNYGYTF.

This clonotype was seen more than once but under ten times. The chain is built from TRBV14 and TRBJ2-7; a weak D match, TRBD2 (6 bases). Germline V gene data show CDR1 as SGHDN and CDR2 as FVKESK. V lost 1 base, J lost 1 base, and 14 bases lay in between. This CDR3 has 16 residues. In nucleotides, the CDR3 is TGTGCCAGCAGCCAAGGGATCATGGGGGGATCCTACGAGCAGTACTTC. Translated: CASSQGIMGGSYEQYF. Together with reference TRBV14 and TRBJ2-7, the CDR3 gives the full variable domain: EAGVTQFPSHSVIEKGQTVTLRCDPISGHDNLYWYRRVMGKEIKFLLHFVKESKQDESGMPNNRFLAERTGGTYSTLKVQPAELEDSGVYFCASSQGIMGGSYEQYFGPGTRLTVT.

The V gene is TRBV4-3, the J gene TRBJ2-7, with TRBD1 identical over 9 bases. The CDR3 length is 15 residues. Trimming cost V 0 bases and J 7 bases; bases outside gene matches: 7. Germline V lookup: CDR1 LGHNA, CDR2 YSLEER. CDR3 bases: TGCGCCAGCAGCCAAGAAAGGACAGGGGCGGGGGAGCAGTACTTC. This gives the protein CASSQERTGAGEQYF.

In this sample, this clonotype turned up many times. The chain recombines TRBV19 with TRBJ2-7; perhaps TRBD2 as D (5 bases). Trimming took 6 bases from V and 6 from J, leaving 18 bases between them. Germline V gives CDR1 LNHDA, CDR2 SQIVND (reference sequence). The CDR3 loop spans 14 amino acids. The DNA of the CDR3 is TGTGCCAGTAGCCTAACCGGGGTTCTCGGCGAGCAGTACTTC. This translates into CASSLTGVLGEQYF.

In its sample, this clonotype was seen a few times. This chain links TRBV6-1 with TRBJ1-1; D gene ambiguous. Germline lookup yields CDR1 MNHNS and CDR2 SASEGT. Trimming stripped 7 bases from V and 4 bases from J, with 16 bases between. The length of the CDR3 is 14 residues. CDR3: CASTDRPTSTEAFF. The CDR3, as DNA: TGTGCCAGCACCGACCGACCGACAAGCACTGAAGCTTTCTTT.

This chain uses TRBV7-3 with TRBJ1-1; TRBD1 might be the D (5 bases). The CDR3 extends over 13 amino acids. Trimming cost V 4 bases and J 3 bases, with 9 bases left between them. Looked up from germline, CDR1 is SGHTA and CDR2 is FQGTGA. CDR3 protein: CASSSTEDTEAFF. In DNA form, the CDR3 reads TGTGCCAGCAGCTCGACAGAGGACACTGAAGCTTTCTTT.

CDR3 DNA: TGCAGTGCTAGAGTGTTGAGAACTAGCACAGATACGCAGTATTTT. Its protein is CSARVLRTSTDTQYF. This chain joins TRBV20-1 and TRBJ2-3; D unclear. Trimming pared 1 base from V and 0 bases from J, leaving 11 bases between. Germline lookup yields CDR1 DFQATT and CDR2 SNEGSKA (reference sequence). This CDR3 spans 15 amino acids.

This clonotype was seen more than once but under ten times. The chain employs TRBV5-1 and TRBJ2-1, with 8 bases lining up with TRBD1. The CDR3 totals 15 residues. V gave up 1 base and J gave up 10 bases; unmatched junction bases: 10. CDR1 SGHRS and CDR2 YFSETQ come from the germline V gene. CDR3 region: CASSLPQGAYLEQFF. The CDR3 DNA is TGCGCCAGCAGCTTGCCGCAGGGGGCTTATTTGGAGCAGTTCTTC. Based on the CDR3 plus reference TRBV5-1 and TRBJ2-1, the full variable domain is KAGVTQTPRYLIKTRGQQVTLSCSPISGHRSVSWYQQTPGQGLQFLFEYFSETQRNKGNFPGRFSGRQFSNSRSEMNVSTLELGDSALYLCASSLPQGAYLEQFFGPGTRLTVL.

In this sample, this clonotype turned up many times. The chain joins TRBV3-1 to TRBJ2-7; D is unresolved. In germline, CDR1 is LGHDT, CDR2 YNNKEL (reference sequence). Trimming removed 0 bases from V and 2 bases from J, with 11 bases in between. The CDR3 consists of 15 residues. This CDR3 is CASSQEGDPPYEQYF. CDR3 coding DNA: TGTGCCAGCAGCCAAGAAGGAGACCCCCCCTACGAGCAGTACTTC.

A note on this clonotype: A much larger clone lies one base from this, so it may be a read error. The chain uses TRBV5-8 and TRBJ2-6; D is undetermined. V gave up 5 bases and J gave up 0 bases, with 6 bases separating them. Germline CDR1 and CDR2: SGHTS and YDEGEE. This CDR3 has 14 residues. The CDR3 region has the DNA TGTGCCAGCAGATTCGGCTCTGGGGCCAACGTCCTGACTTTC. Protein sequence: CASRFGSGANVLTF. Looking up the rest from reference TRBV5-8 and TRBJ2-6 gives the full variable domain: EAGVTQSPTHLIKTRGQQATLRCSPISGHTSVYWYQQALGLGLQFLLWYDEGEERNRGNFPPRFSGRQFPNYSSELNVNALELEDSALYLCASRFGSGANVLTFGAGSRLTVL.

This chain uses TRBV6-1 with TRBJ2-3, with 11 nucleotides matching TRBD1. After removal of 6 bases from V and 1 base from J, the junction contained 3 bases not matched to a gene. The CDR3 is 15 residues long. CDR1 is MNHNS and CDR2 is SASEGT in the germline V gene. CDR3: CASRPGQGGTDTQYF. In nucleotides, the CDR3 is TGTGCCAGCAGACCGGGACAGGGGGGCACAGATACGCAGTATTTT.